Presented here are 29 T cell receptor beta chains from one specimen sequenced in a study of blood T cells in healthy people across ages. A J-beta primer mix and a sample-barcoded 5' primer were used in a second PCR of about 7 to 12 cycles. TCRdb reprocessed the 5' RACE reads with MiXCR, giving one entry per CDR3 protein. Seen here are about 1 million distinct CDR3 sequences, less than 50% observed once, and the top ten hold approximately 17%. Specimen: blood. These receptors originate from an older woman in good health.

This clonotype was counted a few times. The chain has TRBV27 and TRBJ2-1; the match to TRBD1 covers 8 bases. The CDR3 is 16 residues long. CDR1 and CDR2 (germline): MNHEY, SMNVEV (reference sequence). The V and J ends lost 2 bases and 3 bases, in that order; junction bases with no gene match: 6. CDR3 sequence reads: CASSLQGQGRYNEQFF. The DNA for the CDR3 is TGTGCCAGCAGTTTACAAGGACAGGGACGCTACAATGAGCAGTTCTTC.

As concerns this clonotype: This may arise from a read error, as a much more abundant clone is one base away. This sequence joins TRBV7-9 and TRBJ2-5; D possibly corresponds to TRBD1 (5 bases). TRBJ2-7 explains the end of the DNA better; the J call may be wrong. The germline V gene encodes CDR1 SEHNR and CDR2 FQNEAQ (reference sequence). This CDR3 is built from 15 residues. CDR3 region: CASSSSDKSGYEQYF. In DNA form, the CDR3 reads TGTGCCAGCAGCTCCTCGGACAAGTCCGGCTACGAGCAGTACTTC.

Here the CDR3 reads CASERDRSIEQYF. Here the CDR3 DNA reads TGTGCCAGCGAACGGGACAGGTCGATCGAGCAGTACTTC. The genes are TRBV21-1 and TRBJ2-7; TRBD1, the table's D call, was not compared with the DNA. TRBV21-1 is listed as a pseudogene. The CDR3 covers 13 residues.

The chain recombines TRBV20-1 with TRBJ2-1; 7 nucleotides agree with TRBD2. Per the germline V gene, CDR1 is DFQATT and CDR2 is SNEGSKA (reference sequence). The ends lost 3 bases at V and 5 bases at J; junction bases unmatched: 7. This CDR3 spans 14 amino acids. The DNA of the CDR3 is TGCAGTGCTAGGGCTAGCGGCAAAAACAATGAGCAGTTCTTC. This encodes CSARASGKNNEQFF.

A few counts support this clonotype. The rearrangement joins TRBV9 to TRBJ2-5; D tentatively fits TRBD1 or TRBD2 (6 bases each). Between the trimmed V and J ends, which lost 3 bases and 1 base, there was a span of 13 bases. The CDR3 has 15 residues. CDR1 is SGDLS, CDR2 YYNGEE, per germline. CDR3 nucleotide sequence: TGTGCCAGCAGCGCCAGGGGACTGACCCAAGAGACCCAGTACTTC. This gives the protein CASSARGLTQETQYF.

This clonotype was recorded once. The V gene is TRBV13, the J gene TRBJ2-1; TRBD2 matches at 8 bases. The CDR3 runs to 15 residues. Unmatched junction bases numbered 7, after V lost 5 bases and J lost 4 bases. Germline V gene lookup returns CDR1 PRHDT and CDR2 FYEKMQ (reference sequence). CDR3 bases: TGTGCCAGCAGCCAGCGGGAGCGGGTTTACAATGAGCAGTTCTTC. Residues: CASSQRERVYNEQFF.

This clonotype showed up just a few times. With a much larger clone just one base away, this may be a read error. The rearrangement links TRBV12-3 or TRBV12-4 to TRBJ2-7; D remains unclear. Trimming removed 2 bases at V and 7 bases at J, with 15 bases between. There are 14 residues in the CDR3. The chain's CDR3 is CASSLLGSYNEQYF. For the CDR3, the DNA is TGTGCCAGCAGTTTATTAGGGTCTTACAATGAGCAGTACTTC.

This clonotype was found many times. The chain couples TRBV27 to TRBJ2-5; D gene uncertain. The germline V gene encodes CDR1 MNHEY and CDR2 SMNVEV (reference sequence). The CDR3 is 14 residues long. The germline V and J ends were trimmed by 5 bases and 1 base, with 11 bases remaining between them. The CDR3: CASSNGNSQETQYF. In nucleotides, the CDR3 is TGTGCCAGCAGTAATGGGAACAGCCAAGAGACCCAGTACTTC.

This chain links TRBV15 with TRBJ2-1, with TRBD2 matching 8 bases. TRBJ2-7 matches the DNA end more closely, so the J call is doubtful. Germline-derived CDR1 and CDR2 are LNHNV and YYDKDF (reference sequence). CDR3 length: 14 amino acids. As DNA, the CDR3 is TGTGCCACCAGGGGACTAGGGGTGTCGAATGAGCAGTACTTC. Protein: CATRGLGVSNEQYF.

V and J are TRBV2 and TRBJ2-1; 10 nucleotides agree with TRBD1. The V and J ends lost 5 bases and 6 bases, in that order; junction bases with no gene match: 13. This CDR3 contains 17 residues. The germline gives CDR1 SNHLY, CDR2 FYNNEI. CDR3 nucleotide sequence: TGTGCCAGCAGTTCGCCCCGGGACAGGGGATTCTTCAATGAGCAGTTCTTC. It yields the protein CASSSPRDRGFFNEQFF.

V is TRBV28 and J is TRBJ2-7; D unresolved. The CDR3 sequence is 17 residues long. Trimming cost V 6 bases and J 2 bases, with 23 bases left between them. Germline CDR1 is MDHEN and CDR2 is SYDVKM. CDR3 nucleotide sequence: TGTGCCAGCAGCCCTAGGTCGTTCCTAACAAGGACCTACGAGCAGTACTTC. Its translation: CASSPRSFLTRTYEQYF. Drawing the rest from reference TRBV28 and TRBJ2-7, the complete variable domain is DVKVTQSSRYLVKRTGEKVFLECVQDMDHENMFWYRQDPGLGLRLIYFSYDVKMKEKGDIPEGYSVSREKKERFSLILESASTNQTSMYLCASSPRSFLTRTYEQYFGPGTRLTVT.

The chain recombines TRBV2 with TRBJ1-6; D unclear. Germline values: CDR1 SNHLY, CDR2 FYNNEI. V shed 4 bases and J shed 10 bases, with 17 bases lying between them. The length of the CDR3 is 15 residues. The CDR3 loop is CASSALSQAQSPLHF. CDR3 nucleotides: TGTGCCAGCAGTGCACTGAGTCAGGCACAATCACCCCTCCACTTT.

V usage is TRBV28 and J usage is TRBJ2-7, with a tentative D call TRBD2 (6 bases). The CDR3 has 14 amino acids. Trimming left V 5 bases short and J 6 bases short, with 17 bases between. From germline, CDR1 is MDHEN and CDR2 SYDVKM. CDR3 region: CASSPRLGGAEQYF. The CDR3 DNA is TGTGCCAGCAGTCCGCGACTAGGAGGCGCCGAGCAGTACTTC.

The chain uses TRBV9 and TRBJ2-1, with D perhaps matching TRBD1 (5 bases). The germline V gene has CDR1 SGDLS and CDR2 YYNGEE. The length of the CDR3 is 13 residues. The germline V and J ends were trimmed by 3 bases and 8 bases, with 12 bases remaining between them. The CDR3, as DNA: TGTGCCAGCAGCGCAGACAGACGGTATGAGCAGTTCTTC. Translation: CASSADRRYEQFF.

This clonotype was found a few times. The rearrangement joins TRBV20-1 to TRBJ2-5; 15 nucleotides match TRBD2. The length of the CDR3 is 15 residues. V dropped 1 base and J dropped 5; count of bases not matched to a gene: 2. Germline V gene lookup returns CDR1 DFQATT and CDR2 SNEGSKA (reference sequence). The CDR3 loop is CSARGTSGRVETQYF. CDR3 coding DNA: TGCAGTGCTAGAGGGACTAGCGGGAGGGTGGAGACCCAGTACTTC.

This clonotype has a handful of counts. The CDR3 DNA follows: TGTGCCAGCACCGGGGGTCCCGGGACAGCACTGAGGGACTATGGCTACACCTTC. It codes for CASTGGPGTALRDYGYTF. This sequence joins TRBV7-9 and TRBJ1-2; TRBD1 aligns across 7 bases. The CDR3 sequence is 18 residues long. After removal of 7 bases from V and 3 bases from J, the junction contained 20 bases not matched to a gene. Germline V CDR1 and CDR2: SEHNR, FQNEAQ (reference sequence).

Ten or more counts support this clonotype. The chain uses TRBV12-3 or TRBV12-4 and TRBJ2-5, with TRBD2 identical over 8 bases. The J segment lost 5 bases and the V segment lost 4 bases, leaving 6 bases of the junction unmatched. The CDR3 length is 14 residues. The CDR3 is CASSSHGGDETQYF. DNA of the CDR3: TGTGCCAGCAGTTCCCACGGGGGGGACGAGACCCAGTACTTC.

The V and J genes are TRBV5-1 and TRBJ1-2; the match to TRBD1 covers 8 bases. Unmatched junction bases numbered 8, after V lost 2 bases and J lost 8 bases. This CDR3 contains 14 residues. Germline V gene data show CDR1 as SGHRS and CDR2 as YFSETQ. As DNA, the CDR3 is TGCGCCAGCAGCTTACCCCAGGGGGCTCGGGGCTACACCTTC. Translating gives CASSLPQGARGYTF.

This clonotype occurred a few times. The chain uses TRBV2 and TRBJ2-3; D is possibly TRBD1 (5 bases). V lost 8 bases, J lost 2 bases, and 11 bases lay in between. The CDR3 contains 13 residues. Looked up from germline, CDR1 is SNHLY and CDR2 is FYNNEI. CDR3 region: CASVLQVTDTQYF. CDR3 nucleotide sequence: TGTGCCAGCGTTTTACAGGTCACAGATACGCAGTATTTT.

The chain has TRBV13 and TRBJ2-5; perhaps D is TRBD1 or TRBD2 (5 bases each). V lost 5 bases and J lost 2, with 18 bases in between. Germline assignment: CDR1 PRHDT and CDR2 FYEKMQ (reference sequence). This CDR3 is built from 16 residues. The CDR3, as DNA: TGTGCCAGCAGCCAACTAGTGGGAAGGGGACAAGAGACCCAGTACTTC. Amino acid sequence: CASSQLVGRGQETQYF.

The chain couples TRBV4-1 to TRBJ2-7, with D maybe TRBD1 (5 bases). The V end lost 0 bases, the J end lost 5 bases, and 11 bases lay between the germline ends. Germline V gives CDR1 MGHRA, CDR2 YSYEKL. This CDR3 comprises 14 residues. The CDR3 sequence: CASSQDHGRDEQYF. DNA for the CDR3: TGCGCCAGCAGCCAAGATCATGGCAGGGACGAGCAGTACTTC.

The V call is TRBV27, the J call TRBJ2-5, with D perhaps matching TRBD2 (6 bases). The V end was cut by 6 bases, the J end by 7 bases, with 12 bases between. The CDR3 consists of 12 residues. From germline, CDR1 is MNHEY and CDR2 SMNVEV (reference sequence). The CDR3: CASRGLDGTQYF. As DNA, the CDR3 is TGTGCCAGCAGGGGACTTGATGGGACCCAGTACTTC.

The chain joins TRBV6-5 to TRBJ2-3, with D possibly being TRBD1 (6 bases). Germline lookup yields CDR1 MNHEY and CDR2 SVGAGI. The length of the CDR3 is 16 residues. The V and J ends lost 4 bases and 1 base respectively, with 15 bases between them. The CDR3 protein is CASSSVSRGGTDTQYF. The CDR3 DNA sequence: TGTGCCAGCAGTTCTGTTTCCAGGGGAGGCACAGATACGCAGTATTTT.

This clonotype was recorded a few times. The CDR3 sequence is CATSRDGARGGETQYF. The CDR3, as DNA: TGTGCCACCAGCAGAGATGGTGCAAGGGGGGGCGAGACCCAGTACTTC. The chain is built from TRBV15 and TRBJ2-5, with TRBD2 as a possible D gene (7 bases). The length of the CDR3 is 16 residues. CDR1 and CDR2 (germline): LNHNV, YYDKDF (reference sequence). V lost 0 bases and J 5 bases, leaving 16 bases between the germline ends.

Only a few counts were recorded for this clonotype. The chain carries TRBV7-3 and TRBJ2-1; 14 bases are shared with TRBD2. The V and J ends lost 5 bases and 7 bases, in that order; junction bases with no gene match: 7. This CDR3 region has 16 residues. The germline V gene encodes CDR1 SGHTA and CDR2 FQGTGA. Here the CDR3 DNA reads TGTGCCAGCAGCAATCTCGGGACTAGCGGGAGTAATGAGCAGTTCTTC. Translated, it gives CASSNLGTSGSNEQFF.

The chain is built from TRBV4-2 and TRBJ2-7; D possibly corresponds to TRBD1 (5 bases). Trimming removed 2 bases from V and 5 bases from J, with 13 bases in between. The CDR3 contains 14 residues. Germline lookup yields CDR1 LGHNA and CDR2 YNFKEQ. This CDR3 is CASSQRLGPDEQYF. The CDR3 region has the DNA TGTGCCAGCAGCCAACGGCTGGGGCCGGACGAGCAGTACTTC.

This clonotype occurred many times. The chain has TRBV7-2 and TRBJ2-3; the match to TRBD2 covers 13 bases. Trimming at V came to 6 bases and at J to 4 bases, leaving 19 bases not matched to a gene. Per germline, CDR1 SGHTA and CDR2 FQGNSA. This CDR3 has 20 residues. CDR3 amino acids: CASRSGVRGKLAGGADTQYF. The CDR3 DNA sequence: TGTGCCAGCAGATCAGGGGTCAGGGGCAAACTAGCGGGAGGGGCAGATACGCAGTATTTT.

This chain uses TRBV28 with TRBJ1-4, with TRBD1 identical over 9 bases. Germline V lookup: CDR1 MDHEN, CDR2 SYDVKM. The CDR3 loop spans 15 amino acids. V trimming: 5 bases; J trimming: 8 bases; junction bases outside the gene matches: 9. CDR3 nucleotide sequence: TGTGCCAGCAGTACCTCCGGGACAGGGCGGGAAAAACTGTTTTTT. It codes for CASSTSGTGREKLFF.

This clonotype was observed a few times. V gene TRBV2 combines with J gene TRBJ2-7; TRBD1 aligns across 10 bases. This CDR3 is built from 13 residues. The germline gives CDR1 SNHLY, CDR2 FYNNEI. J gave up 4 bases and V 9 bases, and 6 bases lay outside the gene matches. The CDR3 spells CASQGQGDYEQYF. As DNA, the CDR3 is TGTGCCAGTCAAGGACAGGGGGATTACGAGCAGTACTTC.